This is a list of T cell receptor beta chains from one sample in a study of cytomegalovirus exposure and HLA in healthy donors. Clones were sequenced by immunoSEQ multiplex PCR, and TCRdb holds only the in-frame ones, with some missing. The data show 150,000 to 200,000 clones, with around four fifths seen just once and approximately 2.3% held by the top ten. The sample comprised PBMCs. These receptors were obtained from a man aged 25 to 45 in good health and CMV-seropositive. Both conserved end residues are trimmed from each CDR3.

cdr3_length: 13; j_call: TRBJ2-1; v_call: TRBV4-2; cdr3_aa: ASSAGLAVNNEQF
cdr3_length: 16; j_call: TRBJ1-5; v_call: TRBV7-8; cdr3_aa: ASSLRDRGKYSNQPQH
cdr3_length: 12; j_call: TRBJ1-6; v_call: TRBV7-6; cdr3_aa: ASSHSPRGSPLH
cdr3_length: 12; j_call: TRBJ1-5; v_call: TRBV2; cdr3_aa: ASSDVTVGEPQH
cdr3_length: 12; j_call: TRBJ1-5; v_call: TRBV19; cdr3_aa: ASTTNGGNQPQH
cdr3_length: 11; j_call: TRBJ2-7; v_call: TRBV6-1; cdr3_aa: ATSDRVSYEQY
cdr3_length: 10; j_call: TRBJ2-5; v_call: TRBV2; cdr3_aa: ASSAGQETQY
cdr3_length: 13; j_call: TRBJ1-4; v_call: TRBV18; cdr3_aa: ASSPPSRGNEKLF
cdr3_length: 17; j_call: TRBJ1-5; v_call: TRBV4-3; cdr3_aa: ASSQDPAGTGAQNQPQH
cdr3_length: 12; j_call: TRBJ1-6; v_call: TRBV19; cdr3_aa: ASSLGQYNSPLH
cdr3_length: 14; j_call: TRBJ2-5; v_call: TRBV7-2; cdr3_aa: ASSPMGRVVQETQY
cdr3_length: 10; j_call: TRBJ1-1; v_call: TRBV29-1; cdr3_aa: SVEAVRAEAF
cdr3_length: 12; j_call: TRBJ2-5; v_call: TRBV15; cdr3_aa: ATSRQGAGETQY
cdr3_length: 17; j_call: TRBJ2-1; v_call: TRBV9; cdr3_aa: ASSVATSGGRSSYNEQF
cdr3_length: 15; j_call: TRBJ2-6; v_call: TRBV4-2; cdr3_aa: ASSQGTSFSGANVLT
cdr3_length: 12; j_call: TRBJ1-4; v_call: TRBV30; cdr3_aa: AWIPGHRNEKLF
cdr3_length: 13; j_call: TRBJ2-1; v_call: TRBV7-6; cdr3_aa: ASSKGASSYNEQF
cdr3_length: 11; j_call: TRBJ2-7; v_call: TRBV19; cdr3_aa: ASSMTVHYEQY
cdr3_length: 12; j_call: TRBJ2-5; v_call: TRBV7-9; cdr3_aa: ASGWVGSVETQY
cdr3_length: 13; j_call: TRBJ2-5; v_call: TRBV4-1; cdr3_aa: ASSPESGVQETQY
cdr3_length: 12; j_call: TRBJ2-3; v_call: TRBV2; cdr3_aa: ASSEGQGANTQY
cdr3_length: 16; j_call: TRBJ2-7; v_call: TRBV4-1; cdr3_aa: ASSQDRTSGGTADEQY
cdr3_length: 12; j_call: TRBJ2-1; v_call: TRBV5-1; cdr3_aa: ASNLAGGYNEQF
cdr3_length: 14; j_call: TRBJ2-3; v_call: TRBV2; cdr3_aa: ASIRPISGERDTQY
cdr3_length: 10; j_call: TRBJ2-1; v_call: TRBV6-4; cdr3_aa: ASSGGTGALF
cdr3_length: 13; j_call: TRBJ2-1; v_call: TRBV19; cdr3_aa: ASSLAGNSYNEQF
cdr3_length: 12; j_call: TRBJ2-5; v_call: TRBV7-2; cdr3_aa: ASSWGGGEETQY
cdr3_length: 13; j_call: TRBJ2-7; v_call: TRBV11-2; cdr3_aa: ASSPGLADSYEQY
cdr3_length: 10; j_call: TRBJ1-1; v_call: TRBV6-4; cdr3_aa: ASSLRDTEAF
cdr3_length: 11; j_call: TRBJ2-7; v_call: TRBV7-2; cdr3_aa: ASSHRGSYEQY
cdr3_length: 14; j_call: TRBJ1-3; v_call: TRBV4-2; cdr3_aa: ASSQGFSSSGNTIY
cdr3_length: 12; j_call: TRBJ1-3; v_call: TRBV11-2; cdr3_aa: ASSLDRAGNTIY
cdr3_length: 15; j_call: TRBJ2-6; v_call: TRBV7-9; cdr3_aa: ASSTSGQGSGANVLT
cdr3_length: 13; j_call: TRBJ2-3; v_call: TRBV27; cdr3_aa: ASSAGGGVADTQY
cdr3_length: 14; j_call: TRBJ2-7; v_call: TRBV6-5; cdr3_aa: ASSYSWGQGGSEQY
cdr3_length: 12; j_call: TRBJ1-5; v_call: TRBV6-5; cdr3_aa: ASSFQGAGQPQH
cdr3_length: 10; j_call: TRBJ1-5; v_call: TRBV27; cdr3_aa: ASSFPGQPQH
cdr3_length: 13; j_call: TRBJ2-7; v_call: TRBV6-5; cdr3_aa: ASIKKQGGSNEQY
cdr3_length: 11; j_call: TRBJ2-5; v_call: TRBV9; cdr3_aa: ASSVDLKETQY
cdr3_length: 12; j_call: TRBJ2-1; v_call: TRBV6-5; cdr3_aa: ASITGTGGGEQF
cdr3_length: 13; j_call: TRBJ2-7; v_call: TRBV6-5; cdr3_aa: ASSYWIRGLYEQY
cdr3_length: 13; j_call: TRBJ2-3; v_call: TRBV5-1; cdr3_aa: ASSGSGGVADTQY
cdr3_length: 13; j_call: TRBJ1-2; v_call: TRBV18; cdr3_aa: ASSPSSTGIYGYT
cdr3_length: 16; j_call: TRBJ2-1; v_call: TRBV7-7; cdr3_aa: ASSLGPTDRGSYNEQF
cdr3_length: 12; j_call: TRBJ2-7; v_call: TRBV12-5; cdr3_aa: ASGLGTGPHEQY
cdr3_length: 12; j_call: TRBJ1-1; v_call: TRBV19; cdr3_aa: ASSIWTGKTEAF
cdr3_length: 9; j_call: TRBJ1-1; v_call: TRBV7-2; cdr3_aa: ASRQGTEAF
cdr3_length: 14; j_call: TRBJ1-4; v_call: TRBV5-4; cdr3_aa: ASRSTGIGSNEKLF
cdr3_length: 14; j_call: TRBJ2-2; v_call: TRBV7-3; cdr3_aa: ASSFGGGADTGELF
cdr3_length: 12; j_call: TRBJ1-1; v_call: TRBV19; cdr3_aa: ASSNVGVDTEAF
cdr3_length: 15; j_call: TRBJ1-2; v_call: TRBV27; cdr3_aa: ASSFTEQGAFNYGYT
cdr3_length: 13; j_call: TRBJ1-2; v_call: TRBV7-6; cdr3_aa: ASSLAGTSNYGYT
cdr3_length: 13; j_call: TRBJ2-7; v_call: TRBV6-5; cdr3_aa: ASSVLQGEVYEQY
cdr3_length: 13; j_call: TRBJ1-2; v_call: TRBV5-1; cdr3_aa: ASSSKGQTNYGYT
cdr3_length: 13; j_call: TRBJ2-5; v_call: TRBV29-1; cdr3_aa: SVIIVETSQETQY
cdr3_length: 12; j_call: TRBJ2-7; v_call: TRBV7-2; cdr3_aa: ASSYGTRYYEQY